The 20 T cell receptor beta chains presented below share a single source sample, sequenced in a study of neurological immune-mediated disorders. TCRdb re-called the 5' RACE reads with MiXCR, one entry per CDR3 protein. The sample includes about 99,000 distinct CDR3 sequences, 10% to 13% of them seen just once. As to time point: longitudinal time-point 3. Sequencing was done on a sample of PBMCs. Receptors were obtained from a female donor with HTLV-1-associated myelopathy (HAM/TSP).

This clonotype was detected many times. V is TRBV5-1 and J is TRBJ2-7; D remains ambiguous. The CDR3 runs 17 residues. V shed 0 bases and J shed 0 bases, with 16 bases lying between them. Germline V gene data show CDR1 as SGHRS and CDR2 as YFSETQ. CDR3 in DNA: TGCGCCAGCAGCTTGGAGAGCGTAGCTTTCCTCTCCTACGAGCAGTACTTC. Its protein product is CASSLESVAFLSYEQYF.

A remark on this clonotype: With a much larger clone just one base away, this may be a read error. The rearrangement uses TRBV7-2 and TRBJ2-7, with a weak D call TRBD1 (5 bases). The CDR3 has 15 amino acids. Germline loops: CDR1 SGHTA, CDR2 FQGNSA. CDR3 in amino acids: CASSPDSLWAYDQYF. The CDR3 region has the DNA TGTGCCAGCTCCCCAGACAGTCTATGGGCCTACGATCAGTACTTC.

This clonotype was seen ten or more times. The rearrangement joins TRBV5-1 to TRBJ2-7; the D is unclear. V was shortened by 3 bases and J by 2 bases, with 9 bases between the two germline ends. This CDR3 is 13 amino acids long. CDR1 is SGHRS, CDR2 YFSETQ, per germline. The chain's CDR3 is CASSYRPAYEQYF. In DNA form, the CDR3 reads TGCGCCAGCAGCTATCGGCCTGCCTACGAGCAGTACTTC.

Ten or more counts support this clonotype. The V and J genes are TRBV27 and TRBJ2-1; the D gene is possibly TRBD1 (5 bases). Trimming stripped 5 bases from V and 6 bases from J, with 17 bases between. CDR3 length equals 15 residues. From germline, CDR1 is MNHEY and CDR2 SMNVEV (reference sequence). Written as DNA, the CDR3 is TGTGCCAGCAGTCATGTCGCTGGGGCCTTCAATGAGCAGTTCTTC. This encodes CASSHVAGAFNEQFF.

Ten or more counts support this clonotype. This chain connects TRBV5-1 to TRBJ2-3; D unclear. This CDR3 has 13 amino acids. CDR1 and CDR2 (germline): SGHRS, YFSETQ. V lost 4 bases, J lost 0 bases, and 6 bases lay in between. The CDR3: CASSVPSTDTQYF. The DNA for the CDR3 is TGCGCCAGCAGCGTACCTAGCACAGATACGCAGTATTTT.

This clonotype has a count of ten or more. V usage is TRBV29-1 and J usage is TRBJ2-5; D is uncertain. The CDR3 runs to 14 residues. The germline V gene has CDR1 SQVTM and CDR2 ANQGSEA. V shed 1 base and J shed 1 base, with 10 bases lying between them. As DNA, the CDR3 is TGCAGCGTTGAAGGGCCGGGCCTCCAAGAGACCCAGTACTTC. This translates into CSVEGPGLQETQYF.

This clonotype was observed at least ten times. This sequence joins TRBV20-1 and TRBJ1-3, with TRBD1 matching over 7 bases. Per the germline V gene, CDR1 is DFQATT and CDR2 is SNEGSKA (reference sequence). V gave up 0 bases and J gave up 8 bases; unmatched junction bases: 7. This CDR3 contains 14 residues. CDR3 DNA: TGCAGTGCTAGAGATCGACAGGGACTGGACACCATATATTTT. Translating gives CSARDRQGLDTIYF.

This clonotype was recorded many times. The chain joins TRBV7-8 to TRBJ2-1; the match to TRBD2 covers 8 bases. This CDR3 is 13 amino acids long. The V gene end was trimmed by 5 bases and the J gene end by 13 bases; junction bases not matched to a gene: 10. Germline CDR1 and CDR2: SGHVS and FQNEAQ. CDR3 sequence reads: CASSRGAAGVQFF. As DNA, the CDR3 is TGTGCCAGCAGCCGCGGGGCAGCGGGGGTACAGTTCTTC. Full variable domain (missing parts from reference TRBV7-8 and TRBJ2-1): GAGVSQSPRYKVAKRGQDVALRCDPISGHVSLFWYQQALGQGPEFLTYFQNEAQLDKSGLPSDRFFAERPEGSVSTLKIQRTQQEDSAVYLCASSRGAAGVQFFGPGTRLTVL.

This clonotype was seen repeatedly, ten times or more. This rearrangement joins TRBV18 to TRBJ2-4; TRBD1 aligns across 7 bases. Losses at the gene ends were 6 bases for V and 2 bases for J; bases not matched to a gene: 10. This CDR3 spans 16 amino acids. Looked up from germline, CDR1 is KGHSH and CDR2 is LQKENI. CDR3 nucleotide sequence: TGTGCCAGCTCTCAGACAGGGAGAGGAACCAAAAACATTCAGTACTTC. Residues: CASSQTGRGTKNIQYF.

This clonotype was seen ten or more times. This sequence joins TRBV5-5 and TRBJ2-1, with 12 bases fitting TRBD2. With 2 bases clipped from V and 3 bases from J, the junction kept 12 bases outside the gene matches. Germline V lookup: CDR1 SGHKS, CDR2 YYEKEE (reference sequence). The CDR3 extends over 19 amino acids. CDR3 coding DNA: TGTGCCAGCAGCTTCACCCCTAGCGGGGGGGCAATCTTCTACAATGAGCAGTTCTTC. As protein: CASSFTPSGGAIFYNEQFF.

As concerns this clonotype: Given a much more abundant clone one base away, this may be a read error. The chain combines TRBV12-3 or TRBV12-4 with TRBJ2-3, with D uncertain. CDR3 length: 13 amino acids. The V gene lost 6 bases and the J gene lost 1 base, with 8 bases spanning the gap. CDR3 nucleotides: TGTGCCAGCAGATCTTTGGGCACAGATACGCAGTATTTT. Its translation is CASRSLGTDTQYF.

This clonotype was seen a few times. The V and J genes are TRBV7-2 and TRBJ2-2; D call uncertain. The CDR3 loop spans 15 amino acids. The germline CDR1 and CDR2 sequences are SGHTA and FQGNSA. The V gene lost 6 bases and the J gene lost 3 bases, with 14 bases spanning the gap. The CDR3 DNA sequence: TGTGCCAGCAGAGTTAGCTACTTGGACACCGGGGAGCTGTTTTTT. Its translation is CASRVSYLDTGELFF.

Ten or more counts support this clonotype. This sequence joins TRBV6-5 and TRBJ2-2; possible D gene TRBD2, 5 bases. Trimming took off 0 bases at V and 6 bases at J, with 14 bases between the two ends. The germline V gene encodes CDR1 MNHEY and CDR2 SVGAGI. The CDR3 extends over 16 amino acids. CDR3 in amino acids: CASSYSRVYGAGELFF. The CDR3 region has the DNA TGTGCCAGCAGTTACTCGAGGGTTTATGGGGCCGGGGAGCTGTTTTTT.

This clonotype was found many times. CDR3 sequence reads: CSATTSGGYEQYF. CDR3 sequence (DNA): TGCAGTGCTACGACTAGCGGGGGCTACGAGCAGTACTTC. The rearrangement joins TRBV20-1 to TRBJ2-7, with 12 nucleotides matching TRBD2. This CDR3 is 13 amino acids long. Germline V gene data show CDR1 as DFQATT and CDR2 as SNEGSKA (reference sequence). The V gene end was trimmed by 4 bases and the J gene end by 3 bases; junction bases not matched to a gene: 1.

This clonotype was found many times. The rearrangement links TRBV12-3 or TRBV12-4 to TRBJ2-3; 11 nucleotides match TRBD2. V dropped 7 bases and J dropped 2; count of bases not matched to a gene: 8. CDR3 size: 16 residues. The CDR3 sequence is CASTPPSGGFTDTQYF. For the CDR3, the DNA is TGTGCCAGCACCCCCCCTAGCGGGGGGTTCACAGATACGCAGTATTTT.

The genes are TRBV5-5 and TRBJ2-3, with 12 bases lining up with TRBD2. The ends lost 1 base at V and 0 bases at J; junction bases unmatched: 9. Germline CDR1 SGHKS, CDR2 YYEKEE (reference sequence). The CDR3 totals 19 residues. The CDR3 reads CASSLFLAGGRISTDTQYF. The CDR3 DNA reads as TGTGCCAGCAGCTTGTTCCTAGCGGGGGGGCGTATTAGCACAGATACGCAGTATTTT.

This clonotype has at least ten counts. V and J are TRBV5-1 and TRBJ2-3; D may be TRBD1 or TRBD2 (5 bases each). This CDR3 region has 16 residues. V dropped 1 base and J dropped 4 bases, with 16 bases sitting between them. CDR1 is SGHRS and CDR2 is YFSETQ in the germline V gene. CDR3 nucleotides: TGCGCCAGCAGCTTGTCTGGGACCTTCAACGCAGATACGCAGTATTTT. Encoded protein: CASSLSGTFNADTQYF.

CDR3 nucleotide sequence: TGTGCCAGCAGCCACCGGGACGGTCTCTGGCAGTACTTC. Amino acids: CASSHRDGLWQYF. The chain is built from TRBV5-6 and TRBJ2-7, with D tentatively TRBD1 or TRBD2 (5 bases each). Trimming cost V 4 bases and J 9 bases, with 17 bases left between them. Germline V CDR1 and CDR2: SGHDT, YYEEEE. The CDR3 length is 13 residues.

A word on this clonotype: This sequence may be a read error, since a much larger clone differs from it by one base. This chain uses TRBV5-6 with TRBJ2-1; possibly TRBD1 or TRBD2 for D (5 bases each). The germline V gene encodes CDR1 SGHDT and CDR2 YYEEEE. V shed 4 bases and J shed 6 bases, with 17 bases lying between them. This CDR3 has 15 residues. The CDR3 nucleotides read TGTGCCAGCAGCCCCCTGGGACGGTTTGTCAATGAGCAGTTCTTC. It yields the protein CASSPLGRFVNEQFF.

V gene TRBV6-6 combines with J gene TRBJ2-7; the D is unclear. V was pared by 6 bases and J by 2 bases, with 11 bases between. The CDR3 runs 13 residues. CDR1 is MNHNY, CDR2 SVGAGI, per germline (reference sequence). The CDR3 region is CASRFKITYEQYF. The CDR3 coding sequence is TGTGCCAGCAGGTTCAAAATTACCTACGAGCAGTACTTC.